This T cell receptor (beta chain) was retrieved from a study of spatial heterogeneity in lung cancer. Findings and caveats of the study: Tracking of tumor mutation counts was seen in expanded intratumoral alpha and beta TCR counts.

Described time point: sample taken at primary tumor resection. The study tagged each TCR cDNA molecule with a unique molecular identifier. MiXCR, applied by TCRdb to the 5' RACE reads, yields one record per CDR3 protein. The table records about 100,000 distinct CDR3 sequences, approximately 4.4% of them present only once. This clonotype appeared many times. Its antigen is as yet unknown. Germline V gives CDR1 ENHRY, CDR2 SYGVKD. This CDR3 spans 13 amino acids. The J segment lost 5 bases and the V segment lost 3 bases, leaving 1 base of the junction unmatched. The chain is built from TRBV10-3 and TRBJ2-1; 7 nucleotides align to TRBD1. The sequences come from lung tumor tissue, collected at surgery. The origin of this receptor is a male donor with early-stage non-small cell lung cancer. CDR3 coding DNA: TGTGCCATCAGTGAAGGGACAGACAATGAGCAGTTCTTC. Its protein product is CAISEGTDNEQFF.